This T cell receptor (beta chain) was profiled in a study of cytomegalovirus exposure and HLA in healthy donors. Remarks on this clone: At one end, the junction sequence differs from germline, possibly due to a read error.

Produced via immunoSEQ multiplex PCR; TCRdb's table is partial and in-frame only. The sample lists approximately 190,000 clones, 65% to 90% occurring once. CDR1 MDHEN and CDR2 SYDVKM come from the germline V gene. This CDR3 comprises 14 residues. The clonotype comes from a woman younger than 45 in good health and CMV-seropositive. The sequenced material came from PBMCs. The chain links TRBV28 to TRBJ1-1, with 7 bases lining up with TRBD1. The CDR3 here is CASRLGGVNAEAFF. In DNA, the CDR3 is TGTGCCAGCAGACTAGGGGGCGTGAACGCTGAAGCTTTCTTT.